Sequencing of this T cell receptor beta chain was carried out in a study of vaccination effects on CD4 cells after COVID-19. Study context: The authors sampled a few convalescent patients early and late after vaccination.

Investigators separated out CD4+ T cells once 10 days of culture had passed. This individual tested PCR-positive for SARS-CoV-2 infection between March and December 2020. Participants were given two doses of BNT162b2 or mRNA-1273 vaccine. Cultures received IL-2 medium that replaced half the medium on days 3 and 7. Study results and caveats: No early post-infection timepoints were available in the study, which also included few convalescent patients.

V dropped 5 bases and J dropped 13; count of bases not matched to a gene: 7. The CDR3 is 12 amino acids. Clones were read by immunoSEQ multiplex PCR, and TCRdb kept only the in-frame ones, dropping some. This sample carries about 50,000 clones, around three quarters of them seen once, and the ten largest clones take 5.4%. This clone was observed a handful of times. The antigen remains unidentified. This chain connects TRBV12-3 or TRBV12-4 to TRBJ2-1; the match to TRBD1 covers 8 bases. The clonotype was recovered from a human donor who had a prior SARS-CoV-2 infection. This material consisted of CD4+ T cells from PBMCs cultured without peptide, taken after COVID-19 vaccination. The CDR3 bases are TGTGCCAGCAGTGGTGGAGACAGGGGACAGTTCTTC. This translates into CASSGGDRGQFF.